This is a list of T cell receptor beta chains from one sample in a study of vaccination and CD4 T cells after COVID-19. Via MiXCR, TCRdb re-called the PCR reads, giving one row per CDR3 protein. The data show 20,000 or so distinct CDR3 sequences, around 44% seen once. These receptors are not linked to any known antigen. This specimen consisted of CD4+ T cells from blood, cultured in vitro, obtained before SARS-CoV-2 vaccination. The source of these receptors is a human donor who had recovered from COVID-19. Both conserved end residues are part of each CDR3. The order of the fields is CDR3 length, D gene, V gene, clone size, J gene, CDR3 protein, CDR3 DNA. D genes are given only for firm matches. Rows give clone size only sometimes, using once, few, many, or a class for an expanded clone.

CDR3 length: 16
D gene: .
V gene: TRBV7-2
clone size: few
J gene: TRBJ2-2
CDR3 protein: CASSQRQGGNTGELFF
CDR3 DNA: TGTGCCAGCAGCCAACGACAGGGAGGGAACACCGGGGAGCTGTTTTTT

CDR3 length: 14
D gene: .
V gene: TRBV6-2/TRBV6-3
clone size: .
J gene: TRBJ1-1
CDR3 protein: CASRTEGPGTEAFF
CDR3 DNA: TGTGCCAGCAGAACGGAGGGTCCGGGCACTGAAGCTTTCTTT

CDR3 length: 15
D gene: TRBD1
V gene: TRBV7-2
clone size: few
J gene: TRBJ1-2
CDR3 protein: CASSPTGGLIYGYTF
CDR3 DNA: TGTGCCAGCAGCCCGACAGGGGGTCTTATCTATGGCTACACCTTC

CDR3 length: 21
D gene: TRBD1
V gene: TRBV9
clone size: few
J gene: TRBJ2-7
CDR3 protein: CASSALMSRDRGLEYSYEQYF
CDR3 DNA: TGTGCCAGCAGCGCACTGATGAGTCGGGACAGGGGACTCGAGTACTCCTACGAGCAGTACTTC

CDR3 length: 16
D gene: .
V gene: TRBV11-3
clone size: .
J gene: TRBJ2-5
CDR3 protein: CASSLDWGRFQETQYF
CDR3 DNA: TGTGCCAGCAGCTTAGATTGGGGGCGATTCCAAGAGACCCAGTACTTC

CDR3 length: 14
D gene: TRBD1
V gene: TRBV7-2
clone size: .
J gene: TRBJ1-2
CDR3 protein: CASSPGGANYGYTF
CDR3 DNA: TGTGCCAGCAGTCCAGGGGGCGCTAACTATGGCTACACCTTC

CDR3 length: 16
D gene: TRBD2
V gene: TRBV6-1
clone size: few
J gene: TRBJ2-5
CDR3 protein: CASTPARGGLSATQYF
CDR3 DNA: TGTGCCAGCACCCCGGCCCGGGGGGGCCTTAGTGCGACCCAGTACTTC

CDR3 length: 15
D gene: .
V gene: TRBV19
clone size: few
J gene: TRBJ1-5
CDR3 protein: CASSQNSGSNQPQHF
CDR3 DNA: TGTGCCAGTAGTCAGAACAGCGGTAGCAATCAGCCCCAGCATTTT

CDR3 length: 18
D gene: TRBD1
V gene: TRBV20-1
clone size: .
J gene: TRBJ1-2
CDR3 protein: CSASATLSSGGNVYGYTF
CDR3 DNA: TGCAGTGCTAGCGCCACATTATCCTCAGGGGGAAATGTCTATGGCTACACCTTC

CDR3 length: 13
D gene: .
V gene: TRBV20-1
clone size: .
J gene: TRBJ1-5
CDR3 protein: CSARERGNQPQHF
CDR3 DNA: TGCAGTGCTAGAGAAAGGGGCAATCAGCCCCAGCATTTT

CDR3 length: 11
D gene: .
V gene: TRBV28
clone size: .
J gene: TRBJ2-7
CDR3 protein: CASSFYGEQYF
CDR3 DNA: TGTGCCAGCAGTTTCTATGGCGAGCAGTACTTC

CDR3 length: 18
D gene: .
V gene: TRBV6-5
clone size: .
J gene: TRBJ1-1
CDR3 protein: CASSYSSQTRGRNTEAFF
CDR3 DNA: TGTGCCAGCAGTTACTCGAGTCAGACGAGGGGGAGGAACACTGAAGCTTTCTTT

CDR3 length: 12
D gene: .
V gene: TRBV11-3
clone size: .
J gene: TRBJ2-5
CDR3 protein: CASSRVEETQYF
CDR3 DNA: TGTGCCAGCAGCAGGGTAGAAGAGACCCAGTACTTC

CDR3 length: 13
D gene: .
V gene: TRBV24-1
clone size: few
J gene: TRBJ2-2
CDR3 protein: CATSGTNTGELFF
CDR3 DNA: TGTGCCACCAGTGGAACGAACACCGGGGAGCTGTTTTTT

CDR3 length: 17
D gene: TRBD1
V gene: TRBV7-8
clone size: few
J gene: TRBJ1-2
CDR3 protein: CASSHRTGIATNYGYTF
CDR3 DNA: TGTGCCAGCAGCCACCGGACAGGGATTGCAACTAACTATGGCTACACCTTC

CDR3 length: 18
D gene: TRBD2
V gene: TRBV5-1
clone size: .
J gene: TRBJ2-2
CDR3 protein: CASSFRWAGGSNTGELFF
CDR3 DNA: TGCGCCAGCAGCTTTCGGTGGGCGGGAGGCTCGAACACCGGGGAGCTGTTTTTT

CDR3 length: 21
D gene: TRBD1
V gene: TRBV27
clone size: .
J gene: TRBJ1-6
CDR3 protein: CASSPTGTGDAVVRHNSPLHF
CDR3 DNA: TGTGCCAGCAGTCCGACCGGGACAGGGGACGCGGTGGTCAGACATAATTCACCCCTCCACTTT

CDR3 length: 15
D gene: .
V gene: TRBV11-3
clone size: few
J gene: TRBJ2-7
CDR3 protein: CASSPQGGQSYEQYF
CDR3 DNA: TGTGCCAGCAGCCCCCAGGGGGGACAGTCCTACGAGCAGTACTTC

CDR3 length: 13
D gene: .
V gene: TRBV10-3
clone size: .
J gene: TRBJ1-1
CDR3 protein: CAISGGGITRAFF
CDR3 DNA: TGTGCCATCAGTGGAGGGGGAATCACTAGGGCTTTCTTT